The sequence of this TCR beta chain was determined in a study of blood T cell repertoires in COVID-19. Participant-reported clinical history was the basis for cohort assignment. Sequencing was performed with immunoSEQ multiplex PCR; in TCRdb, only in-frame clones are kept and a portion is missing. The sample has a few hundred thousand clones, 80% to 90% seen once. The germline V gene has CDR1 SGHTA and CDR2 FQGNSA. This CDR3 has 11 amino acids. Trimming took 10 bases from V and 0 from J, leaving 4 bases between them. This chain uses TRBV7-2 with TRBJ1-3; D uncertain. The sample taken for sequencing was PBMCs or T cells enriched from blood (not recorded which). The sequence was obtained from a middle-aged woman with acute COVID-19. The CDR3 DNA reads as TGTGCCACCAACTCTGGAAACACCATATATTTT. Translation gives CATNSGNTIYF.